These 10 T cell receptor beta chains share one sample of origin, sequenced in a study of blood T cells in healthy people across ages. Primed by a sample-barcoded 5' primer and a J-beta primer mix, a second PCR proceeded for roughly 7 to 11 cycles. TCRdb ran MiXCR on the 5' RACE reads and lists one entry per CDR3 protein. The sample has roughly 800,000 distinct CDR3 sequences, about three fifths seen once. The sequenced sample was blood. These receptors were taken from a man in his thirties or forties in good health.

CDR3 DNA sequence: TGTGCCACCAGCAGAGATGAGGGACGAGGCTACACCTTC. It translates to CATSRDEGRGYTF. This chain connects TRBV15 to TRBJ1-2; the D gene is possibly TRBD1 (5 bases). V dropped 0 bases and J dropped 8 bases, with 10 bases sitting between them. The germline CDR1 and CDR2 sequences are LNHNV and YYDKDF (reference sequence). The CDR3 is 13 residues long.

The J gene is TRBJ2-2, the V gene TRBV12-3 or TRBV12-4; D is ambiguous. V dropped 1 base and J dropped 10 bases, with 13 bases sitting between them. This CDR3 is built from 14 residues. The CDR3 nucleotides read TGTGCCAGCAGTTTAGGCCTGGAGCAGGAGGAGCTGTTTTTT. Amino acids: CASSLGLEQEELFF.

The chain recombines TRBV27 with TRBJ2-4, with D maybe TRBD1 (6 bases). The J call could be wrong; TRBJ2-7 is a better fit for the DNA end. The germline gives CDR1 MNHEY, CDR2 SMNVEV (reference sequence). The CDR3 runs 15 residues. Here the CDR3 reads CASRVGNRVAYEQYF. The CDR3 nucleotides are TGTGCCAGCAGGGTGGGGAACAGGGTGGCCTACGAGCAGTACTTC.

The CDR3 DNA sequence: TGTGCCACGAGGACTAACGACGAGCAGTACTTC. It codes for CATRTNDEQYF. This rearrangement joins TRBV10-3 to TRBJ2-7, with a possible D match to TRBD2 (6 bases). CDR1 and CDR2 (germline): ENHRY, SYGVKD. This CDR3 is 11 amino acids long. Trimming took off 10 bases at V and 5 bases at J, with 12 bases between the two ends.

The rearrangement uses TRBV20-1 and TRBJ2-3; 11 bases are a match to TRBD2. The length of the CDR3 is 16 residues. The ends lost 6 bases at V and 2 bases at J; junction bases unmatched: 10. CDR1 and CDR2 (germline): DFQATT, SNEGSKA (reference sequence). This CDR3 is CSASPRTSGFTDTQYF. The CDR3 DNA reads TGCAGTGCCAGCCCCCGGACTAGCGGGTTCACAGATACGCAGTATTTT.

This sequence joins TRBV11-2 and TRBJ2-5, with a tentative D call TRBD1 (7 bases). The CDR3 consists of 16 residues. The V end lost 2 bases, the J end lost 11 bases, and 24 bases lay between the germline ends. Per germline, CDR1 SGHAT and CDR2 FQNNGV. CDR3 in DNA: TGTGCCAGCAGCTTAAGGCCGACAGGGATAGGCCGGGAGCAGTACTTC. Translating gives CASSLRPTGIGREQYF.

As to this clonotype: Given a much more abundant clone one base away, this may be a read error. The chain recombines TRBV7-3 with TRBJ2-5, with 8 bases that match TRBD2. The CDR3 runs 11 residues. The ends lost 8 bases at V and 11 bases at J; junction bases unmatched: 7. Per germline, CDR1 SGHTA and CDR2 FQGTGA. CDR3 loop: CASGTRNEQYF. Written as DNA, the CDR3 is TGTGCCAGCGGGACTAGGAATGAGCAGTACTTC.

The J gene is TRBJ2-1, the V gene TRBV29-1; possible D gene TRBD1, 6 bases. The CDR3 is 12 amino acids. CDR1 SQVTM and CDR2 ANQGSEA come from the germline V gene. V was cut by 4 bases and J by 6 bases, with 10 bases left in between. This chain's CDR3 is CSVAGRGNEQFF. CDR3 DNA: TGCAGCGTTGCCGGCAGGGGCAATGAGCAGTTCTTC.

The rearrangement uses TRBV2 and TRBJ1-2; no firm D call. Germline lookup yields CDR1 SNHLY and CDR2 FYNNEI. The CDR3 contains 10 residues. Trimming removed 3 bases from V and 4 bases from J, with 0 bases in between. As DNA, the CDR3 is TGTGCCAGCAGTGACTATGGCTACACCTTC. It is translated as CASSDYGYTF.

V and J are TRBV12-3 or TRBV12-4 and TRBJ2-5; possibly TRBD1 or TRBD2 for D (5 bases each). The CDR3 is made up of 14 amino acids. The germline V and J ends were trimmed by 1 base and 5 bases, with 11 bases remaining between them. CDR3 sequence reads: CASSLEGSWETQYF. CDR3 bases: TGTGCCAGCAGTTTAGAGGGGAGTTGGGAGACCCAGTACTTC.